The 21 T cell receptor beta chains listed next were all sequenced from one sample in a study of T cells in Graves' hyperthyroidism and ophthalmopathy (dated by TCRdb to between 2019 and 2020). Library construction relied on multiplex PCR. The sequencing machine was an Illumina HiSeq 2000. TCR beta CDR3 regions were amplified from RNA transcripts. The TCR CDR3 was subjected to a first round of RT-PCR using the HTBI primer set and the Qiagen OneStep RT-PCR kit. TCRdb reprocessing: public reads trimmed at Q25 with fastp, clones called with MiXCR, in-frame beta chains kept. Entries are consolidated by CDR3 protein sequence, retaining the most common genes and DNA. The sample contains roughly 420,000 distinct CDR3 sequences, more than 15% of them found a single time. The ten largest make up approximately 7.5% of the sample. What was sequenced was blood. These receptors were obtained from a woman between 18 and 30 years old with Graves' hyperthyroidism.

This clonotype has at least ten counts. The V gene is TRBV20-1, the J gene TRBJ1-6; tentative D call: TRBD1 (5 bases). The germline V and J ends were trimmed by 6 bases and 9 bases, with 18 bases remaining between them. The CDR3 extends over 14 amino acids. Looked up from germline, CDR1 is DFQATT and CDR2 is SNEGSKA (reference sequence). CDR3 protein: CSAPRQGSASPLHF. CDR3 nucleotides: TGCAGTGCCCCCCGGCAGGGTTCAGCTTCACCCCTCCACTTT.

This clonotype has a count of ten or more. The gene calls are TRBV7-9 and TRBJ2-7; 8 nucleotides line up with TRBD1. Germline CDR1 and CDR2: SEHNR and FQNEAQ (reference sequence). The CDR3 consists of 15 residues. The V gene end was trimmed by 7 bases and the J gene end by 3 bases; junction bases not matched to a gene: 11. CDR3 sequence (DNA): TGTGCCAGCACCCCGGACAGGGAGGATTTCTACGAGCAGTACTTC. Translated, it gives CASTPDREDFYEQYF.

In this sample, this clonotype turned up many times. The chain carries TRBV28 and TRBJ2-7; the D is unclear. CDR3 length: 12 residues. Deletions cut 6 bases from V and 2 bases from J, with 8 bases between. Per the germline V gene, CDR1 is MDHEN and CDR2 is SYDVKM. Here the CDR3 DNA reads TGTGCCAGCAGCGTTTACACCTACGAGCAGTACTTC. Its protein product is CASSVYTYEQYF.

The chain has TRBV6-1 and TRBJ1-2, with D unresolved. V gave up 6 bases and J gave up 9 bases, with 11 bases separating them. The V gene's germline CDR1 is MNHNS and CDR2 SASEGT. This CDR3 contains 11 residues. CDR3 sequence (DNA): TGTGCCAGCAGGGTCGTCGGTAGCTACACCTTC. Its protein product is CASRVVGSYTF.

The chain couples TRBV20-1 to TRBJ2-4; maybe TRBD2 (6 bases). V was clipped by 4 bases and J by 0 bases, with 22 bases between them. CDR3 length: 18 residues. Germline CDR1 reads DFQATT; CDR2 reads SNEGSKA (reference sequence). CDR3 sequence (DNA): TGCAGTGCTAATCGGGCGACCCGGGGGTCTCCAGCCAAAAACATTCAGTACTTC. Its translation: CSANRATRGSPAKNIQYF.

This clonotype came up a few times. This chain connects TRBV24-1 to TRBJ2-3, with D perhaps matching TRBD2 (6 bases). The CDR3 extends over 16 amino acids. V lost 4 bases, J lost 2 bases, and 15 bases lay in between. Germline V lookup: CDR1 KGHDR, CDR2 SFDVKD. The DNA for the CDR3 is TGTGCCACCAGTGACACCGGAGGGAAAACCACAGATACGCAGTATTTT. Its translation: CATSDTGGKTTDTQYF.

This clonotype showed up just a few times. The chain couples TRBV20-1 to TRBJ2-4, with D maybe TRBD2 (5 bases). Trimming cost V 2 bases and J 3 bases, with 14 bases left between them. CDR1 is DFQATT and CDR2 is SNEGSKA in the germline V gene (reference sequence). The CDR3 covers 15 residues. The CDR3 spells CSARIPGTHKNIQYF. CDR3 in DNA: TGCAGTGCTAGAATCCCGGGAACCCACAAAAACATTCAGTACTTC.

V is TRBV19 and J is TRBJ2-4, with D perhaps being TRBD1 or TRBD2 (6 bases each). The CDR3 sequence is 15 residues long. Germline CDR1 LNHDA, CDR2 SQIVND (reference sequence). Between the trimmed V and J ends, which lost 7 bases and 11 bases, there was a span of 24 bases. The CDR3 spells CASNDPRGVANLQYF. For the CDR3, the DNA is TGTGCCAGTAACGACCCTAGGGGGGTTGCCAATCTTCAGTACTTC.

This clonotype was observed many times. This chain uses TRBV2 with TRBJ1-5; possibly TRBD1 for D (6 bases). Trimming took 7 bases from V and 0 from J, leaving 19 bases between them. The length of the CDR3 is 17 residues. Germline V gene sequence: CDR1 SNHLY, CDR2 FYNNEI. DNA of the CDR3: TGTGCCAGCACTGAGGGTGCCACAGGGAGTAGCAATCAGCCCCAGCATTTT. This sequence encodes CASTEGATGSSNQPQHF.

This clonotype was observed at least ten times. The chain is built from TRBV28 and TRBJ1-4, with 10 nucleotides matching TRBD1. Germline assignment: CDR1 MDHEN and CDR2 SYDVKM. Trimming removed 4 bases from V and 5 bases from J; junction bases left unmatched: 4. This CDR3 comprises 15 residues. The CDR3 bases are TGTGCCAGCAGTTATCCGGGACAGGGGAATGAAAAACTGTTTTTT. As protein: CASSYPGQGNEKLFF.

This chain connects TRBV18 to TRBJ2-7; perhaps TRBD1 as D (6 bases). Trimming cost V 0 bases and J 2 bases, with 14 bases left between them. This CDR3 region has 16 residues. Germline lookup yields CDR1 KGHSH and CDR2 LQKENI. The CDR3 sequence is CASSPPYARGTYEQYF. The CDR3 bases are TGTGCCAGCTCACCACCGTACGCCAGGGGAACCTACGAGCAGTACTTC.

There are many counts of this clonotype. CDR3 in amino acids: CASSPSGRLDIQYF. CDR3 nucleotides: TGTGCCAGCAGCCCCAGCGGGAGATTGGACATTCAGTACTTC. The chain has TRBV7-9 and TRBJ2-4; 8 nucleotides align to TRBD2. Trimming took 5 bases from V and 8 from J; bases not matched to a gene: 8. CDR1 is SEHNR, CDR2 FQNEAQ, per germline (reference sequence). The CDR3 has 14 amino acids.

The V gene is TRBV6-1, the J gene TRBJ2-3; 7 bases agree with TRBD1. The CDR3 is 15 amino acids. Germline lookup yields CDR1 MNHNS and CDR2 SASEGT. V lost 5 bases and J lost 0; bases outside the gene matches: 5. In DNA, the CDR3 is TGTGCCAGCAGTCAAGGGGACAGTAGCACAGATACGCAGTATTTT. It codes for CASSQGDSSTDTQYF.

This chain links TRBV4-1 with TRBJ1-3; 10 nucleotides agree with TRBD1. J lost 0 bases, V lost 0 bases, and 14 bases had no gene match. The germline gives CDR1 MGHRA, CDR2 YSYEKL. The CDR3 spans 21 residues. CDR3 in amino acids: CASSQEPAGTGEILSGNTIYF. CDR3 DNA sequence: TGCGCCAGCAGCCAAGAGCCAGCCGGGACAGGGGAAATCCTCTCTGGAAACACCATATATTTT.

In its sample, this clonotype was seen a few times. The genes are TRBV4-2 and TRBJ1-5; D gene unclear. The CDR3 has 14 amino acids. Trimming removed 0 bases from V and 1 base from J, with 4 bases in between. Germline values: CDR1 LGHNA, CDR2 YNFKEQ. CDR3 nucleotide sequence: TGTGCCAGCAGCCAAGATGACAGCAATCAGCCCCAGCATTTT. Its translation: CASSQDDSNQPQHF.

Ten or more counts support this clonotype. In DNA form, the CDR3 reads TGTGCCAGTAGTATTGGGCGGGGAAGTCAGCCCCAGCATTTT. This encodes CASSIGRGSQPQHF. The rearrangement joins TRBV19 to TRBJ1-5; no firm D call. V shed 3 bases and J shed 6 bases, with 12 bases lying between them. CDR3 length: 14 residues. Germline CDR1 reads LNHDA; CDR2 reads SQIVND (reference sequence).

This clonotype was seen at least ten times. CDR3 residues: CSARGTSGGYEQYF. The CDR3 DNA reads TGCAGTGCTAGAGGGACTAGCGGGGGCTACGAGCAGTACTTC. The chain joins TRBV20-1 to TRBJ2-7; TRBD2 matches 13 bases. This CDR3 region has 14 residues. V was clipped by 1 base and J by 3 bases; unmatched bases: 0. Looked up from germline, CDR1 is DFQATT and CDR2 is SNEGSKA (reference sequence).

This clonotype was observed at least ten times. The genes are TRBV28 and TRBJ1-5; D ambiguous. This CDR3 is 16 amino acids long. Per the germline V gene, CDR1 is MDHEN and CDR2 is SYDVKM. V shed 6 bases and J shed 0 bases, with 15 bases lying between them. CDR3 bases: TGTGCCAGCAGACCCCCCGGACGGTATAGCAATCAGCCCCAGCATTTT. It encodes CASRPPGRYSNQPQHF.

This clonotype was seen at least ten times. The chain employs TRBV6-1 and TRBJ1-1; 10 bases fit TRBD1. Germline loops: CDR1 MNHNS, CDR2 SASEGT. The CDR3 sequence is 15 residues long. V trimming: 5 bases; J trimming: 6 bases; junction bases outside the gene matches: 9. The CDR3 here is CASSPTGQGLAEAFF. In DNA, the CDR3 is TGTGCCAGCAGTCCGACGGGACAGGGGTTGGCTGAAGCTTTCTTT.

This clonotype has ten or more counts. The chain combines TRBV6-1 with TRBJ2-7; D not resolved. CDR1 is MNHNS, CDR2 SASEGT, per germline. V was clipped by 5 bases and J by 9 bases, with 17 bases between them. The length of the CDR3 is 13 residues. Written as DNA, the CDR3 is TGTGCCAGCAGTCCCCGGTCCCGCGAAGGGCAGTACTTC. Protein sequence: CASSPRSREGQYF.

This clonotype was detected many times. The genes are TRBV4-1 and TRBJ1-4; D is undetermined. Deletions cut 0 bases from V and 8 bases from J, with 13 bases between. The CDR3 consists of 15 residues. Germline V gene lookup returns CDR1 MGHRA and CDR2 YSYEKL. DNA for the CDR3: TGCGCCAGCAGCCAAGAGTGGCAGAGGAAGGAAAAACTGTTTTTT. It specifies CASSQEWQRKEKLFF.